These 2 T cell receptor beta chains were sequenced from one sample in a study of blood T cell repertoires in COVID-19. Assay used: immunoSEQ multiplex PCR; TCRdb lists only in-frame clones, some missing. The sample carries about 240,000 clones, approximately 82% recorded once. The material sequenced was peripheral blood. Receptor source: a young man who had recovered from COVID-19.

The gene calls are TRBV19 and TRBJ2-2, with 8 bases identical to TRBD2. V trimming: 5 bases; J trimming: 4 bases; junction bases outside the gene matches: 9. The CDR3 loop spans 16 amino acids. Germline V gives CDR1 LNHDA, CDR2 SQIVND (reference sequence). The CDR3 protein is CASSSLLAGFTGELFF. The CDR3 DNA follows: TGTGCCAGTAGTTCTCTGCTAGCGGGTTTCACCGGGGAGCTGTTTTTT.

This chain connects TRBV27 to TRBJ2-1; D not resolved. There are 18 residues in the CDR3. V was cut by 3 bases and J by 3 bases, with 21 bases left in between. Germline values: CDR1 MNHEY, CDR2 SMNVEV (reference sequence). CDR3 amino acids: CASSFRAAPALLYNEQFF. The DNA for the CDR3 is TGTGCCAGCAGTTTCCGCGCGGCCCCAGCCTTGCTCTACAATGAGCAGTTCTTC.